This T cell receptor beta chain originates from a study of regulatory T cells in long-lasting Graves disease. The table lists this clonotype with many counts. Its antigen is not identified. Points from the study as a whole: New patients shared roughly 1,000 public clonotypes, fewer than the approximately 3,000 shared by persistent patients.

Libraries of TCR beta came from iRepertoire HTBI primers plus Arm-PCR of CDR3 regions. Authors' methods: Identification yielded around 68 TRBV and about 15 TRBJ segments across samples. Each CDR3 protein gets one entry after TCRdb re-called the multiplex PCR reads with MiXCR. TCRdb's processing, not the authors' own work, is the source of the V and J calls. The data contain 680,000 or so distinct CDR3 sequences, 15% to 20% of them singletons. Time point in this sample: newly diagnosed GD, antithyroid drugs for less than 3 months. TCR sequences were obtained from RNA taken from PBMCs. V shed 3 bases and J shed 7 bases, with 10 bases lying between them. CDR1 is DFQATT and CDR2 is SNEGSKA in the germline V gene (reference sequence). This CDR3 is 13 amino acids long. This sample was also put to use in a study of T cells in Graves' hyperthyroidism and ophthalmopathy. That publication notes: Researchers defined stable Graves' hyperthyroidism as no ophthalmopathy progression within 18 months.

This receptor was taken from a woman aged 25 to 39 with Graves disease. The chain joins TRBV20-1 to TRBJ1-6; D is perhaps TRBD1 (5 bases). This material consisted of peripheral blood mononuclear cells (PBMCs), taken at new diagnosis, from a patient treated with antithyroid drugs. CDR3 protein: CSARPQGNSPLHF. In nucleotides, the CDR3 is TGCAGTGCTAGGCCGCAGGGAAATTCACCCCTCCACTTT.